This is a list of T cell receptor beta chains from one sample in a study of blood T cell repertoires in COVID-19. Sequencing used immunoSEQ multiplex PCR; TCRdb keeps in-frame clones, though not all of them. The table shows about 14,000 clones, with 70% to 90% occurring only once. The sequencing sample was made of peripheral blood. These receptors all stem from a human donor with active COVID-19. The donor label of this sample is uncertain. The CDR3 runs from the conserved cysteine through the conserved F or W. Each record gives: V gene, CDR3 length, D gene, clone size, J gene, CDR3 DNA, CDR3 protein. The D gene is left open where the match is weak. A clone size is listed for some rows: how often the clone was seen (once, few, many), or a class if it is expanded.

V gene: TRBV10-3; CDR3 length: 16; D gene: NA; clone size: NA; J gene: TRBJ1-1; CDR3 DNA: TGTGCCATCAGTGAATCCACCGCAGACCGAGGGTCTGAAGCTTTCTTT; CDR3 protein: CAISESTADRGSEAFF
V gene: TRBV4-1; CDR3 length: 18; D gene: NA; clone size: NA; J gene: TRBJ2-5; CDR3 DNA: TGCGCCAGCAGCCAAGATTTAGTCGGGGAGCCGTACCAAGAGACCCAGTACTTC; CDR3 protein: CASSQDLVGEPYQETQYF
V gene: TRBV2; CDR3 length: 15; D gene: TRBD1; clone size: once; J gene: TRBJ2-3; CDR3 DNA: TGTGCCAGCAGCCTTCGACAGGGGGCCCAAGATACGCAGTATTTT; CDR3 protein: CASSLRQGAQDTQYF
V gene: TRBV5-6; CDR3 length: 17; D gene: NA; clone size: NA; J gene: TRBJ2-1; CDR3 DNA: TGTGCCAGCAGCTGGTCCGGGACCCGCGCCGGGGGCAATGAGCAGTTCTTC; CDR3 protein: CASSWSGTRAGGNEQFF
V gene: TRBV19; CDR3 length: 16; D gene: TRBD1; clone size: NA; J gene: TRBJ1-6; CDR3 DNA: TGTGCCAGTAGCCCCGGTGCGGACAGGGAGCATTCACCCCTCCACTTT; CDR3 protein: CASSPGADREHSPLHF
V gene: TRBV5-1; CDR3 length: 15; D gene: NA; clone size: NA; J gene: TRBJ1-2; CDR3 DNA: TGCGCCAGCAGCTTGGACGACAGGAGGAACTATGGCTACACCTTC; CDR3 protein: CASSLDDRRNYGYTF
V gene: TRBV27; CDR3 length: 15; D gene: TRBD1; clone size: NA; J gene: TRBJ2-3; CDR3 DNA: TGTGCCAGCAGTATCCGGGACAGACTCACAGATACGCAGTATTTT; CDR3 protein: CASSIRDRLTDTQYF
V gene: TRBV18; CDR3 length: 14; D gene: NA; clone size: NA; J gene: TRBJ2-1; CDR3 DNA: TGTGCCAGCTCACCACTGGGGACTGGTAATGAGCAGTTCTTC; CDR3 protein: CASSPLGTGNEQFF
V gene: TRBV24-1; CDR3 length: 15; D gene: TRBD1; clone size: NA; J gene: TRBJ1-2; CDR3 DNA: TGTGCCACCAGTGGAGGGACAGACGCTAGATATGGCTACACCTTC; CDR3 protein: CATSGGTDARYGYTF
V gene: TRBV4-2; CDR3 length: 16; D gene: NA; clone size: NA; J gene: TRBJ1-1; CDR3 DNA: TGTGCCAGCAGCCATCCCACTACACAGGGAAATTCTGAAGCTTTCTTT; CDR3 protein: CASSHPTTQGNSEAFF
V gene: TRBV4-1; CDR3 length: 14; D gene: NA; clone size: NA; J gene: TRBJ1-1; CDR3 DNA: TGCGCCAGCAGCCAAGAAGAGGGCCAGCCTGAAGCTTTCTTT; CDR3 protein: CASSQEEGQPEAFF
V gene: TRBV10-3; CDR3 length: 15; D gene: NA; clone size: NA; J gene: TRBJ1-6; CDR3 DNA: TGTGCCATCAGTGAAGTGGGGGGTAGGAATTCACCCCTCCACTTT; CDR3 protein: CAISEVGGRNSPLHF
V gene: TRBV18; CDR3 length: 13; D gene: NA; clone size: few; J gene: TRBJ2-1; CDR3 DNA: TGTGCCAGCTCACCACCGGGAGACGGAGAGCAGTTCTTC; CDR3 protein: CASSPPGDGEQFF
V gene: TRBV25-1; CDR3 length: 15; D gene: NA; clone size: once; J gene: TRBJ2-7; CDR3 DNA: TGTGCCAGCAGTCCCGCCCCACCCTACAGTTACGAGCAGTACTTC; CDR3 protein: CASSPAPPYSYEQYF
V gene: TRBV5-1; CDR3 length: 14; D gene: NA; clone size: NA; J gene: TRBJ2-3; CDR3 DNA: TGCGCCAGCAGCTTGGAAGGCAGGGGAGATACGCAGTATTTT; CDR3 protein: CASSLEGRGDTQYF
V gene: TRBV2; CDR3 length: 14; D gene: NA; clone size: NA; J gene: TRBJ2-4; CDR3 DNA: TGTGCCAGCAGCCGTTCAGCGAGCAAAAACATTCAGTACTTC; CDR3 protein: CASSRSASKNIQYF
V gene: TRBV5-4; CDR3 length: 18; D gene: TRBD2; clone size: NA; J gene: TRBJ2-1; CDR3 DNA: TGTGCCAGCAGCTTGGGTTCGGGGGGAGGGGTCGCCTACAATGAGCAGTTCTTC; CDR3 protein: CASSLGSGGGVAYNEQFF